This T cell receptor beta chain comes out of a study of response to subunit inactivated influenza vaccine. Study findings and constraints: Authors proposed each seasonal influenza vaccination draws in few new T cells.

MiXCR, run by TCRdb on the RT-PCR reads, gives a single entry per CDR3 protein. Here the sample spans under 500,000 distinct CDR3 sequences, around 9.9% being singletons. This clonotype was counted only a few times. The antigen remains unidentified. This CDR3 contains 18 residues. Germline V gene sequence: CDR1 MNHEY, CDR2 SVGEGT. V gave up 5 bases and J gave up 5 bases; unmatched junction bases: 11. This chain uses TRBV6-2 or TRBV6-3 with TRBJ2-1; 14 bases are shared with TRBD2. The receptor was derived from a middle-aged man who received an inactivated influenza vaccine. This sample comprised PBMCs from blood, obtained around seven weeks after vaccination. The CDR3 spells CASSATSGRATRDNEQFF. The CDR3 DNA is TGTGCCAGCAGTGCGACTAGCGGGAGGGCCACCCGGGACAATGAGCAGTTCTTC.